The 27 T cell receptor beta chains presented below share a single source sample, sequenced in a study of blood T cells in healthy people across ages. Then a second PCR, running about 6 to 12 cycles, was carried out with a sample-barcoded 5' primer and a J-beta primer mix. MiXCR was run by TCRdb on the 5' RACE reads, yielding one entry per CDR3 protein. The sample lists 850,000 to 1,000,000 distinct CDR3 sequences; 40% to 60% were seen once. Material for sequencing was blood. The receptor set was obtained from a man younger than 45 in good health.

The rearrangement links TRBV7-6 to TRBJ2-5; no clear D gene. The germline V and J ends were trimmed by 5 bases and 1 base, with 8 bases remaining between them. Germline CDR1 reads SGHVS; CDR2 reads FNYEAQ. This CDR3 region has 13 residues. The CDR3, as DNA: TGTGCCAGCAGCGCCCCACGCCAAGAGACCCAGTACTTC. Residues: CASSAPRQETQYF.

This clonotype was seen a handful of times. This chain uses TRBV9 with TRBJ2-7, with a tentative D call TRBD1 (5 bases). The CDR3 contains 16 residues. CDR1 and CDR2 (germline): SGDLS, YYNGEE. V dropped 3 bases and J dropped 2 bases, with 18 bases sitting between them. The CDR3 sequence is CASSARTSSGTYEQYF. The CDR3 DNA reads TGTGCCAGCAGCGCCCGGACATCCTCAGGAACCTACGAGCAGTACTTC.

The chain employs TRBV9 and TRBJ2-1; no reliable D call. Per germline, CDR1 SGDLS and CDR2 YYNGEE. The CDR3 is made up of 13 amino acids. V lost 3 bases and J lost 8, with 12 bases in between. This chain's CDR3 is CASSGAPPDEQFF. CDR3 coding DNA: TGTGCCAGCAGCGGAGCCCCCCCGGATGAGCAGTTCTTC.

This clonotype showed up just a few times. CDR3: CSARDFNSGGTDTQYF. The CDR3, as DNA: TGCAGTGCTAGAGATTTTAATAGCGGGGGCACAGATACGCAGTATTTT. The V call is TRBV20-1, the J call TRBJ2-3; 8 bases match TRBD2. Germline lookup yields CDR1 DFQATT and CDR2 SNEGSKA (reference sequence). The CDR3 sequence is 16 residues long. The V segment lost 0 bases and the J segment 1 base; nucleotides outside the gene matches: 6.

This clonotype has just a few counts. The genes are TRBV12-3 or TRBV12-4 and TRBJ1-5, with no clear D. V lost 6 bases, J lost 5 bases, and 11 bases lay in between. This CDR3 is 13 amino acids long. CDR3 loop: CASRYGRDQPQHF. CDR3 in DNA: TGTGCCAGCAGATACGGACGGGATCAGCCCCAGCATTTT.

The V call is TRBV7-2, the J call TRBJ2-7, with TRBD1 identical over 9 bases. This CDR3 spans 14 amino acids. J gave up 2 bases and V 7 bases, and 6 bases lay outside the gene matches. Germline V lookup: CDR1 SGHTA, CDR2 FQGNSA. CDR3 coding DNA: TGTGCCAGCACCTTGGACAGGGGAGCCTACGAGCAGTACTTC. Translation: CASTLDRGAYEQYF. Together with reference TRBV7-2 and TRBJ2-7, the CDR3 gives the full variable domain: GAGVSQSPSNKVTEKGKDVELRCDPISGHTALYWYRQSLGQGLEFLIYFQGNSAPDKSGLPSDRFSAERTGGSVSTLTIQRTQQEDSAVYLCASTLDRGAYEQYFGPGTRLTVT.

This clonotype occurred a few times. This sequence joins TRBV12-3 or TRBV12-4 and TRBJ2-1; D possibly matches TRBD1 or TRBD2 (6 bases each). Trimming stripped 4 bases from V and 2 bases from J, with 15 bases between. This CDR3 has 16 amino acids. Written as DNA, the CDR3 is TGTGCCAGCAGTTCAGCCGGACGGGGGCCCTACAATGAGCAGTTCTTC. Protein sequence: CASSSAGRGPYNEQFF.

This chain connects TRBV6-1 to TRBJ2-5, with 7 bases identical to TRBD1. Trimming at V came to 6 bases and at J to 1 base, leaving 5 bases not matched to a gene. The germline V gene encodes CDR1 MNHNS and CDR2 SASEGT. The CDR3 totals 14 residues. The CDR3 DNA sequence: TGTGCCAGCAGGTACCGGGACAGCCAAGAGACCCAGTACTTC. Encoded protein: CASRYRDSQETQYF.

The chain carries TRBV20-1 and TRBJ2-7; D is perhaps TRBD1 (5 bases). V lost 3 bases, J lost 3 bases, and 12 bases lay in between. The germline gives CDR1 DFQATT, CDR2 SNEGSKA (reference sequence). This CDR3 has 13 residues. The CDR3 nucleotides read TGCAGTGCTAGGAGGACACCGGTCTACGAGCAGTACTTC. This codes for CSARRTPVYEQYF.

This clonotype was seen a handful of times. The genes are TRBV5-1 and TRBJ1-1, with D perhaps TRBD1 (5 bases). V dropped 4 bases and J dropped 4 bases, with 20 bases sitting between them. Per the germline V gene, CDR1 is SGHRS and CDR2 is YFSETQ. The CDR3 loop spans 16 amino acids. The CDR3 reads CASSLLVTLGATEAFF. The CDR3 nucleotides read TGCGCCAGCAGCCTATTGGTGACCCTAGGGGCCACTGAAGCTTTCTTT.

The chain joins TRBV12-3 or TRBV12-4 to TRBJ2-5; the match to TRBD2 covers 10 bases. V was pared by 6 bases and J by 1 base, with 8 bases of the junction left unmatched. CDR3 length equals 16 residues. The CDR3 spells CASRLTGTSAQETQYF. As DNA, the CDR3 is TGTGCCAGCAGGTTGACCGGGACTAGCGCCCAAGAGACCCAGTACTTC.

The chain links TRBV11-2 to TRBJ2-1, with a weak D call TRBD1 (5 bases). Trimming shortened V by 1 base and J by 10 bases, and 26 bases separated the two germline ends. In germline, CDR1 is SGHAT, CDR2 FQNNGV. This CDR3 has 18 residues. The CDR3 spells CASSLVGRWVRANVEQFF. The CDR3 DNA reads TGTGCCAGCAGCTTAGTTGGTAGGTGGGTCAGGGCCAATGTCGAGCAGTTCTTC. The entire variable domain, with the rest obtained from reference TRBV11-2 and TRBJ2-1, is as follows: EAGVAQSPRYKIIEKRQSVAFWCNPISGHATLYWYQQILGQGPKLLIQFQNNGVVDDSQLPKDRFSAERLKGVDSTLKIQPAKLEDSAVYLCASSLVGRWVRANVEQFFGPGTRLTVL.

This clonotype was recorded many times. This chain links TRBV20-1 with TRBJ1-2, with TRBD1 matching 8 bases. J gave up 2 bases and V 6 bases, and 5 bases lay outside the gene matches. This CDR3 comprises 13 residues. Germline CDR1 reads DFQATT; CDR2 reads SNEGSKA (reference sequence). In nucleotides, the CDR3 is TGCAGTGCCCCCGGACAGGGAAACTATGGCTACACCTTC. It translates to CSAPGQGNYGYTF.

The CDR3 sequence: CASSPHREGNQPQHF. The CDR3 DNA reads as TGTGCCAGCAGTCCCCACAGGGAGGGCAATCAGCCCCAGCATTTT. The rearrangement joins TRBV6-2 or TRBV6-3 to TRBJ1-5; TRBD1 is a possible D gene (6 bases). CDR3 length: 15 amino acids. Trimming took off 5 bases at V and 2 bases at J, with 13 bases between the two ends. The germline V gene encodes CDR1 MNHEY and CDR2 SVGEGT.

J is TRBJ2-3 and V is TRBV12-3 or TRBV12-4; 9 bases are shared with TRBD1. Losses at the gene ends were 5 bases for V and 3 bases for J; bases not matched to a gene: 6. The CDR3 loop spans 15 amino acids. CDR3 in DNA: TGTGCCAGCAGTGCCCGACAGGGGGGTACAGATACGCAGTATTTT. Protein product: CASSARQGGTDTQYF.

There are a few counts of this clonotype. This sequence joins TRBV12-3 or TRBV12-4 and TRBJ2-3; 9 bases line up with TRBD2. V shed 1 base and J 6 bases; nucleotides not matched to a gene: 5. The CDR3 is made up of 15 amino acids. CDR3 residues: CASSLGGGAWDTQYF. Written as DNA, the CDR3 is TGTGCCAGCAGTTTAGGCGGGGGGGCATGGGATACGCAGTATTTT.

The chain combines TRBV30 with TRBJ2-4; 8 nucleotides line up with TRBD2. The CDR3 has 15 amino acids. The germline CDR1 and CDR2 sequences are GTSNPN and SVGIG (reference sequence). Trimming took 3 bases from V and 1 from J; bases not matched to a gene: 5. The CDR3 bases are TGTGCCTGGAGCGCCCCGGGGGGGGCCAAAAACATTCAGTACTTC. Its protein is CAWSAPGGAKNIQYF.

CDR3 sequence reads: CASRGGRGGYTF. The CDR3 DNA sequence: TGTGCCAGCAGGGGGGGAAGAGGTGGCTACACCTTC. The chain uses TRBV12-3 or TRBV12-4 and TRBJ1-2, with a tentative D call TRBD1 (5 bases). The CDR3 length is 12 residues. Trimming left V 6 bases short and J 7 bases short, with 12 bases between.

Only a few counts were recorded for this clonotype. The chain combines TRBV28 with TRBJ2-7; D might be TRBD2 (7 bases). The CDR3 has 15 amino acids. CDR1 and CDR2 from the germline V gene are MDHEN and SYDVKM. Trimming removed 7 bases from V and 4 bases from J, with 20 bases in between. CDR3: CASTNGGAKGYEQYF. In DNA form, the CDR3 reads TGTGCCAGCACCAATGGGGGGGCAAAGGGATACGAGCAGTACTTC. The entire variable domain, with the rest obtained from reference TRBV28 and TRBJ2-7, is as follows: DVKVTQSSRYLVKRTGEKVFLECVQDMDHENMFWYRQDPGLGLRLIYFSYDVKMKEKGDIPEGYSVSREKKERFSLILESASTNQTSMYLCASTNGGAKGYEQYFGPGTRLTVT.

The chain combines TRBV6-1 with TRBJ2-5; no firm D call. V lost 5 bases and J 4 bases, leaving 14 bases between the germline ends. Germline V gene sequence: CDR1 MNHNS, CDR2 SASEGT. The CDR3 extends over 14 amino acids. The CDR3: CASSKGMVAETQYF. The CDR3 DNA follows: TGTGCCAGCAGTAAGGGTATGGTGGCAGAGACCCAGTACTTC.

This clonotype was observed a handful of times. This rearrangement joins TRBV6-2 or TRBV6-3 to TRBJ1-5, with 8 bases aligning to TRBD1. The J segment lost 7 bases and the V segment lost 5 bases, leaving 10 bases of the junction unmatched. CDR1 is MNHEY, CDR2 SVGEGT, per germline. CDR3 length: 15 amino acids. The CDR3 spells CASSPGAGGWQPQHF. CDR3 bases: TGTGCCAGCAGTCCTGGGGCAGGGGGCTGGCAGCCCCAGCATTTT.

The chain has TRBV18 and TRBJ1-2, with D possibly being TRBD1 (5 bases). V lost 5 bases, J lost 8 bases, and 24 bases lay in between. This CDR3 has 16 residues. Germline V gene sequence: CDR1 KGHSH, CDR2 LQKENI. CDR3 nucleotides: TGTGCCAGCTCATCGAGCACGGGACTCCAAAACCAGGGCTACACCTTC. Its translation is CASSSSTGLQNQGYTF.

J is TRBJ1-6 and V is TRBV6-1; 8 nucleotides align to TRBD1. Germline lookup yields CDR1 MNHNS and CDR2 SASEGT. This CDR3 comprises 15 residues. V trimming: 6 bases; J trimming: 7 bases; junction bases outside the gene matches: 8. For the CDR3, the DNA is TGTGCCAGCAGGACAGGGGATTCAAGGAATTCACCCCTCCACTTT. It encodes CASRTGDSRNSPLHF.

The rearrangement uses TRBV28 and TRBJ2-3; the D gene is possibly TRBD2 (6 bases). The germline V gene has CDR1 MDHEN and CDR2 SYDVKM. The CDR3 is 12 residues long. Trimming left V 10 bases short and J 7 bases short, with 15 bases between. The CDR3 loop is CANSLGGNTQYF. The CDR3 DNA reads TGTGCCAACAGCCTCGGCGGGAATACGCAGTATTTT.

The chain carries TRBV7-2 and TRBJ2-7; D may be TRBD2 (6 bases). This CDR3 has 15 amino acids. V dropped 5 bases and J dropped 1 base, with 15 bases sitting between them. In germline, CDR1 is SGHTA, CDR2 FQGNSA. The CDR3 DNA sequence: TGTGCCAGCAGCCCGGTAGCGGACTCTTCCTACGAGCAGTACTTC. Protein sequence: CASSPVADSSYEQYF.

This clonotype was counted between two and nine times. The V call is TRBV7-3, the J call TRBJ2-1; TRBD1 matches 9 bases. J was trimmed by 7 bases and V by 1 base; bases with no gene match: 8. CDR1 and CDR2 from the germline V gene are SGHTA and FQGTGA. This CDR3 is 16 amino acids long. CDR3 bases: TGTGCCAGCAGCTTAAGTACAGGGGGCTTGCTAAATGAGCAGTTCTTC. It encodes CASSLSTGGLLNEQFF.

Only a few counts were recorded for this clonotype. The chain employs TRBV2 and TRBJ2-1; weak D call: TRBD2 (5 bases). The CDR3 is 12 amino acids. Looked up from germline, CDR1 is SNHLY and CDR2 is FYNNEI. With 3 bases removed from V and 6 bases from J, the gap between germline ends came to 6 bases. The CDR3 DNA sequence: TGTGCCAGCAGTGACGCGGGCAATGAGCAGTTCTTC. Its protein is CASSDAGNEQFF.